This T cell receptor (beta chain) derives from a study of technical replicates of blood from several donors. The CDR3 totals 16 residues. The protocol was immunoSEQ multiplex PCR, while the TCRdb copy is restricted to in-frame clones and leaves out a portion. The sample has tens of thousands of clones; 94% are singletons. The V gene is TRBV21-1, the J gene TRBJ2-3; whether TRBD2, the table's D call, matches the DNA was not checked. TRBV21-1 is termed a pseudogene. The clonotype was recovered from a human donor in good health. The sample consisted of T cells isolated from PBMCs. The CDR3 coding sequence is TGTGCCAGCAGCGCCTGGACGGGGGGTAGCACAGATACGCAGTATTTT. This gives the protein CASSAWTGGSTDTQYF.